The sequence of this T cell receptor (beta chain) was determined in a study of shared clonotypes between healthy human individuals. Profiling relied on immunoSEQ multiplex PCR, and the TCRdb table lists in-frame clones only, not all of them. The table shows approximately 980,000 clones, with 76% occurring only once. This CDR3 contains 13 residues. Germline values: CDR1 GTSNPN, CDR2 SVGIG (reference sequence). The germline V and J ends were trimmed by 2 bases and 2 bases, with 9 bases remaining between them. This clone has a handful of counts. The same CDR3 also results from other DNA sequences found in this sample.

This chain connects TRBV30 to TRBJ1-1; tentatively, D is TRBD1 (5 bases). The sequence came from a man aged 18 to 30 in good health. The specimen was memory CD4+ T cells sorted from blood. This sample's subset: CD45RA-negative fraction. The CDR3 reads CAWSRGANTEAFF. The DNA of the CDR3 is TGTGCCTGGAGTCGTGGGGCAAACACTGAAGCTTTCTTT.